The following is a TCR beta chain sequence with its context. Other DNA sequences in this specimen translate into the identical CDR3. The ends were cut back, 6 bases at V and 1 base at J, with 9 bases in the middle. CDR3 length: 13 amino acids. Original handling: Amplification of reference gene primers was used by the study to estimate nucleated cell counts. Repertoires were generated with immunoSEQ multiplex PCR, while TCRdb's copy carries only in-frame clones and drops some. V and J calls and clone size are those listed in that table; D and trimming were worked out from the DNA. The sample carries about 100,000 clones, around four fifths recorded once. The sample is drawn from a study of blood T cell repertoires in COVID-19. Study-wide background: Sites in the United States, Italy and Spain provided acute and convalescent COVID-19 samples. PBMCs, B-cell-depleted T cells, or T cells were the source of the cDNA or gDNA that made up the material.

This TCR was sampled from a woman aged 70-85 years with acute or convalescent COVID-19. The V gene is TRBV12-3 or TRBV12-4, the J gene TRBJ1-1; TRBD1 is a possible D gene (5 bases). Material: peripheral blood. CDR3 in DNA: TGTGCCAGCAGCCTCACAGGGAACACTGAAGCTTTCTTT. It codes for CASSLTGNTEAFF.